This is a list of T cell receptor beta chains from one sample in a study of blood T cell repertoires in COVID-19. Here immunoSEQ multiplex PCR was the method, and the copy in TCRdb shows in-frame clones only, minus some. The table records some 700,000 clones, 75% to 90% of them present only once. The sequenced sample was peripheral blood. The source is a young woman with acute or convalescent COVID-19. Both conserved end residues are part of each CDR3. A D gene is named only where the DNA matches it firmly. Size tells how often a clone was seen (once, few, many) or the class of an expanded clone, and some rows leave it out.

V	D	J	size	DNA	CDR3
TRBV13	TRBD2	TRBJ2-4	.	TGTGCCAGCAGCTCCCGTTTAGCGGGGGGGTGGAACATTCAGTACTTC	CASSSRLAGGWNIQYF
TRBV6-5	TRBD1	TRBJ2-5	.	TGTGCCAGCAGTTATGGGACAGGGGCTGGAGAGACCCAGTACTTC	CASSYGTGAGETQYF
TRBV11-1	.	TRBJ2-3	.	TGTGCCAGCAGCGTACACCAGGCTGGAGATACGCAGTATTTT	CASSVHQAGDTQYF
TRBV6-5	.	TRBJ2-2	once	TGTGCCAGCAGTTACGGCCTCACCGGGGAGCTGTTTTTT	CASSYGLTGELFF
TRBV6-6	.	TRBJ2-3	.	TGTGCCAGCAGTTACTCGGAGACAGATGGTTCAGATACGCAGTATTTT	CASSYSETDGSDTQYF
TRBV7-9	.	TRBJ1-4	.	TGTGCCAGCAGCCCTCAGGGGCTGAATGAAAAACTGTTTTTT	CASSPQGLNEKLFF
TRBV6-4	.	TRBJ1-2	.	TGTGCCAGCAGTGCGGTACAGGGCTCCTACACCTTC	CASSAVQGSYTF
TRBV20-1	TRBD1	TRBJ1-5	.	TGCAGTGCTAGTGGTATGTCAGGGGGGAGCAATCAGCCCCAGCATTTT	CSASGMSGGSNQPQHF
TRBV28	TRBD1	TRBJ1-2	.	TGTGCCAGCAGTACCGGACAGGCTCCCAGGGGCTACACCTTC	CASSTGQAPRGYTF
TRBV18	TRBD1	TRBJ1-5	.	TGTGCCAGCTCCCCTTTCGTGGGACAGGGCTTTCAGCCCCAGCATTTT	CASSPFVGQGFQPQHF
TRBV6-5	TRBD1	TRBJ1-6	.	TGTGCCAGCAGCCGGGACAGCCGAAGGGCACCCCTCCACTTT	CASSRDSRRAPLHF
TRBV12-5	.	TRBJ1-2	.	TGTGCGGCTCAGATCACAGCTAACTATGGCTACACCTTC	CAAQITANYGYTF
TRBV6-5	.	TRBJ1-2	.	TGTGCCAGCAGTTACTCGACGCAGGGAAAGGGCTACACCTTC	CASSYSTQGKGYTF
TRBV11-2	.	TRBJ2-7	.	TGTGCCAGCAGCCGGGGACTTTCGAGCTCCTACGAGCAGTACTTC	CASSRGLSSSYEQYF
TRBV7-9	TRBD1	TRBJ1-3	.	TGTGCCAGCAGCTTCCTCCGAGGGACAGTTGGAAACACCATATATTTT	CASSFLRGTVGNTIYF
TRBV19	TRBD1	TRBJ2-2	once	TGTGCCAGTACTACAGGGGGCATCGGGGAGCTGTTTTTT	CASTTGGIGELFF
TRBV10-3	.	TRBJ1-5	.	TGTGCCGTCAGGGTCGGGGGCAATCAGCCCCAGCATTTT	CAVRVGGNQPQHF
TRBV19	.	TRBJ1-1	.	TGTGCCAGTAGTATAAGTTGGGTGGGCTCTGAAGCTTTCTTT	CASSISWVGSEAFF
TRBV12-3/TRBV12-4	.	TRBJ2-1	once	TGTGCCAGCACTTTAGGAGGTGGTGAGCAGTTCTTC	CASTLGGGEQFF
TRBV27	.	TRBJ2-1	.	TGTGCCAGCTCAACAGGTCTGAATGAGCAGTTCTTC	CASSTGLNEQFF
TRBV4-1	.	TRBJ1-6	.	TGCGCCAGCAGCCCTCTACCGGGGGGTTCACCCCTCCACTTT	CASSPLPGGSPLHF
TRBV4-1	TRBD1	TRBJ2-7	.	TGCGCCAGCAGCCAAGCCGGGACAGGTACCTACGAGCAGTACTTC	CASSQAGTGTYEQYF
TRBV5-5	TRBD1	TRBJ1-2	.	TGTGCCAGCAGCTCCGCCGGGACAGGGGCCCTGATAGCCTATGGCTACACCTTC	CASSSAGTGALIAYGYTF
TRBV7-2	TRBD1	TRBJ1-2	.	TGTGCCAGCAGCTTAGAGGGGGCTGTTAGCTATGGCTACACCTTC	CASSLEGAVSYGYTF
TRBV5-6	TRBD1	TRBJ1-2	.	TGTGCCAGCAATCAGGGGGCTAACTATGGCTACACCTTC	CASNQGANYGYTF
TRBV11-2	.	TRBJ1-5	.	TGTGCCAGCAGCCTACGGGGAGGGAGGGGGAATCAGCCCCAGCATTTT	CASSLRGGRGNQPQHF
TRBV6-2/TRBV6-3	.	TRBJ1-2	.	TGTGCCAGCAGTCGGGGTAACTATGGCTACACCTTC	CASSRGNYGYTF
TRBV9	TRBD1	TRBJ1-1	few	TGTGCCAGCAGCGTAGACACAGGGGTGAACACTGAAGCTTTCTTT	CASSVDTGVNTEAFF
TRBV4-1	.	TRBJ1-1	.	TGCGCCAGCAGCCAACTAGCGCCAGGGTCAACTGCTGAAGCTTTCTTT	CASSQLAPGSTAEAFF
TRBV14	TRBD1	TRBJ1-6	few	TGTGCCAGCAGCCAAGCTACGGGACAGGCCACTTTTAATTCACCCCTCCACTTT	CASSQATGQATFNSPLHF
TRBV7-3	TRBD1	TRBJ1-1	.	TGTGCCAGCAGCCCCGTGGGGGCAGGGGGCACTGAAGCTTTCTTT	CASSPVGAGGTEAFF
TRBV15	TRBD2	TRBJ2-1	.	TGTGCCACCAGCAGGAGCGGGGGCCAACCTAATGAGCAGTTCTTC	CATSRSGGQPNEQFF
TRBV9	TRBD2	TRBJ2-3	.	TGTGCCAGCAGCGTAGCGGCTAGCGGGGGGCCTAGCACAGATACGCAGTATTTT	CASSVAASGGPSTDTQYF
TRBV4-2	TRBD1	TRBJ1-4	.	TGTGCCAGCAGCCGACAGGGTGAGGGGGGTGAAAAACTGTTTTTT	CASSRQGEGGEKLFF
TRBV4-3	.	TRBJ1-3	.	TGCGCCAGCAGCCAAGGGCAGGGGTTTTCTGGAAACACCATATATTTT	CASSQGQGFSGNTIYF
TRBV29-1	.	TRBJ1-1	.	TGCAGCGTTGAGAGACAGACTGAAGCTTTCTTT	CSVERQTEAFF
TRBV7-9	.	TRBJ1-2	.	TGTGCCAGCAGCGGGGGGAGCCGACCTACTAACTATGGCTACACCTTC	CASSGGSRPTNYGYTF
TRBV27	.	TRBJ1-1	.	TGTGCCAGCAGTCTCTCGGCGAGCGGCACTGAAGCTTTCTTT	CASSLSASGTEAFF